Listed below are T cell receptor beta chains from one sample, sequenced in a study of cytomegalovirus exposure and HLA in healthy donors. Some clones are missing from TCRdb's copy, which holds only in-frame ones; the method was immunoSEQ multiplex PCR. Found here are some 130,000 clones, 78% of them singletons; the top ten hold approximately 1.6%. Sequenced: PBMCs. The receptors were gathered from a female donor in good health and CMV-seronegative. The CDR3 runs from the conserved cysteine through the conserved F or W. A D gene is named only where the DNA matches it firmly. Not all rows give a size; the values are once, few, many and, for expanded clones, a class.

CDR3 | DNA | J | V | D | size
CASSFLGQANTEAFF | TGCGCCAGCAGCTTCCTGGGACAGGCGAACACTGAAGCTTTCTTT | TRBJ1-1 | TRBV5-1 | TRBD1 | few
CASSVQAGAEAFF | TGTGCCAGCTCCGTACAGGCAGGTGCTGAAGCTTTCTTT | TRBJ1-1 | TRBV28 | . | .
CASSLGPGFNQPQHF | TGTGCCAGCAGCTTAGGGCCCGGGTTCAATCAGCCCCAGCATTTT | TRBJ1-5 | TRBV7-9 | . | .
CASSRDRGRGNEQFF | TGTGCCAGCAGTAGGGACAGGGGGCGCGGGAATGAGCAGTTCTTC | TRBJ2-1 | TRBV6-5 | TRBD1 | .
CATSRDPSGTGALGEQFF | TGTGCCACCAGCAGAGATCCCTCCGGGACAGGGGCGCTAGGTGAGCAGTTCTTC | TRBJ2-1 | TRBV15 | TRBD1 | few
CASSMAGWNTEAFF | TGTGCCAGTAGTATGGCAGGGTGGAACACTGAAGCTTTCTTT | TRBJ1-1 | TRBV19 | . | .
CASSLGGSYEQYF | TGTGCCAGCAGCTTAGGAGGTTCCTACGAGCAGTACTTC | TRBJ2-7 | TRBV11-2 | . | .
CASSSGVRGNQPQHF | TGTGCCAGCAGTAGTGGGGTAAGGGGTAATCAGCCCCAGCATTTT | TRBJ1-5 | TRBV28 | . | few
CASSPGTGAYDTEAFF | TGCGCCAGCAGCCCCGGGACAGGAGCGTATGACACTGAAGCTTTCTTT | TRBJ1-1 | TRBV5-1 | TRBD1 | .
CASSSGVQGHTEAFF | TGTGCCAGCAGCTCAGGCGTACAGGGTCACACTGAAGCTTTCTTT | TRBJ1-1 | TRBV13 | . | once
CASSGTGGIQPQHF | TGTGCCAGCAGTGGCACAGGGGGTATTCAGCCCCAGCATTTT | TRBJ1-5 | TRBV2 | TRBD1 | once
CASSYSGSENEQYF | TGTGCCAGCAGTTACTCGGGTAGCGAGAACGAGCAGTACTTC | TRBJ2-7 | TRBV6-6 | . | .
CASSQVSGRGYNEQFF | TGCGCCAGCAGCCAAGTAAGCGGGAGGGGGTACAATGAGCAGTTCTTC | TRBJ2-1 | TRBV4-1 | TRBD2 | .
CASSQVLGQGEKDTQYF | TGCGCCAGCAGCCAAGTGTTAGGGCAGGGTGAGAAGGATACGCAGTATTTT | TRBJ2-3 | TRBV4-1 | . | few
CASSWDNNSPLHF | TGTGCCAGCAGTTGGGACAATAATTCACCCCTCCACTTT | TRBJ1-6 | TRBV27 | . | .
CASRPTSGSGNEQFF | TGCGCCAGCAGACCAACTAGCGGGAGCGGCAATGAGCAGTTCTTC | TRBJ2-1 | TRBV5-1 | TRBD2 | few
CASSRQGKNEKLFF | TGTGCCAGCAGCCGACAGGGGAAAAATGAAAAACTGTTTTTT | TRBJ1-4 | TRBV6-5 | TRBD1 | many
CASSQGSEYYGYTF | TGCGCCAGCAGCCAAGGGTCCGAGTACTATGGCTACACCTTC | TRBJ1-2 | TRBV4-3 | . | .
CASSLIQGSGELFF | TGTGCCAGCAGCTTAATACAGGGGTCCGGGGAGCTGTTTTTT | TRBJ2-2 | TRBV11-1 | TRBD1 | .
CSVNGQGNTGELFF | TGCAGCGTGAACGGACAGGGGAACACCGGGGAGCTGTTTTTT | TRBJ2-2 | TRBV29-1 | TRBD1 | .
CASSLAGRRSTDTQYF | TGTGCCAGCAGTTTGGCGGGACGAAGAAGCACAGATACGCAGTATTTT | TRBJ2-3 | TRBV27 | . | .
CASRRDMNTEAFF | TGTGCCAGCAGACGAGACATGAACACTGAAGCTTTCTTT | TRBJ1-1 | TRBV6-5 | . | .
CASTDEVAGNTIYF | TGTGCCAGCACCGACGAGGTCGCTGGAAACACCATATATTTT | TRBJ1-3 | TRBV7-8 | . | .
CASSLKRELLDTQYF | TGTGCCAGCAGCCTCAAGCGGGAGTTGCTAGATACGCAGTATTTT | TRBJ2-3 | TRBV7-8 | TRBD2 | few
CATSRGTSGFSTDTQYF | TGTGCCACCAGCAGAGGGACTAGCGGGTTTAGCACAGATACGCAGTATTTT | TRBJ2-3 | TRBV15 | TRBD2 | .
CASSLGTSGAGEQYF | TGTGCCAGCAGCTTAGGGACTAGCGGAGCGGGCGAGCAGTACTTC | TRBJ2-7 | TRBV5-4 | TRBD2 | .
CASSPLGGKTTDTQYF | TGTGCCAGCAGCCCCCTGGGAGGGAAAACGACAGATACGCAGTATTTT | TRBJ2-3 | TRBV5-8 | TRBD2 | .
CASSWTGTTDTQYF | TGTGCCAGCAGTTGGACAGGTACCACAGATACGCAGTATTTT | TRBJ2-3 | TRBV27 | TRBD1 | .
CASRYRDRGSSYTF | TGTGCCAGCAGATACCGGGACAGGGGTTCGAGCTACACCTTC | TRBJ1-2 | TRBV28 | TRBD1 | .
CASSTGYGYTF | TGTGCCAGCAGTACCGGCTATGGCTACACCTTC | TRBJ1-2 | TRBV2 | . | .
CASSRKTAGARETQYF | TGTGCCAGCAGTCGCAAAACTGCAGGGGCGCGAGAGACCCAGTACTTC | TRBJ2-5 | TRBV28 | . | few
CASSSRGAGQETQYF | TGTGCCAGCAGTTCCCGAGGAGCGGGCCAAGAGACCCAGTACTTC | TRBJ2-5 | TRBV6-6 | . | .
CASSDGGTEALNEKLFF | TGCGCCAGCAGTGATGGAGGGACAGAAGCCCTTAATGAAAAACTGTTTTTT | TRBJ1-4 | TRBV6-1 | TRBD1 | .
CASSPGLAGGVIETQYF | TGTGCCAGCAGCCCGGGACTAGCGGGTGGGGTCATAGAGACCCAGTACTTC | TRBJ2-5 | TRBV11-3 | TRBD2 | once
CAGALNPSTDTQYF | TGTGCGGGGGCTCTCAATCCTAGCACAGATACGCAGTATTTT | TRBJ2-3 | TRBV6-1 | . | .
CASSSSGTGVRDTQYF | TGTGCCAGCAGTTCTTCCGGGACAGGGGTTAGGGATACGCAGTATTTT | TRBJ2-3 | TRBV28 | TRBD1 | .
CASSSGDTYEQYF | TGCGCCAGCAGCTCTGGGGACACCTACGAGCAGTACTTC | TRBJ2-7 | TRBV5-1 | . | .
CAWSDTGGPETQYF | TGTGCCTGGAGTGATACAGGTGGGCCAGAGACCCAGTACTTC | TRBJ2-5 | TRBV30 | . | .
CASSFITGNTEAFF | TGTGCCAGCAGCTTTATTACGGGGAACACTGAAGCTTTCTTT | TRBJ1-1 | TRBV6-5 | . | .
CASSPLLGERGEGQFF | TGTGCCAGCAGCCCCCTATTGGGTGAGCGGGGGGAGGGGCAGTTCTTC | TRBJ2-1 | TRBV4-2 | TRBD2 | .
CASSLYSPQGFAGEHYEQYF | TGTGCCAGCAGTTTATACTCGCCCCAGGGTTTCGCGGGAGAACACTACGAGCAGTACTTC | TRBJ2-7 | TRBV27 | TRBD2 | .
CASSIAGSSYEQYF | TGTGCCAGTAGTATAGCGGGATCGTCATACGAGCAGTACTTC | TRBJ2-7 | TRBV19 | . | .
CASTPGTGGKETQYF | TGTGCCAGCACTCCCGGGACAGGGGGCAAGGAGACCCAGTACTTC | TRBJ2-5 | TRBV2 | TRBD1 | once
CASSPPGGGRTEAFF | TGTGCCAGTAGTCCCCCGGGGGGGGGCAGGACTGAAGCTTTCTTT | TRBJ1-1 | TRBV19 | . | few
CASSLRGRTADGYTF | TGTGCCAGCAGCTTAAGGGGCAGGACCGCCGATGGCTACACCTTC | TRBJ1-2 | TRBV7-2 | . | .
CASSVGDTAYEQYF | TGTGCCAGCAGCGTGGGGGACACAGCCTACGAGCAGTACTTC | TRBJ2-7 | TRBV9 | . | .
CASSFDTNTEAFF | TGTGCCAGCAGCTTCGACACGAACACTGAAGCTTTCTTT | TRBJ1-1 | TRBV5-5 | . | few
CAAQNRGGYNEQFF | TGTGCCGCCCAAAACAGGGGCGGCTACAATGAGCAGTTCTTC | TRBJ2-1 | TRBV10-3 | TRBD1 | .
CASSYSPRASYEQYF | TGTGCCAGCAGTTACTCCCCGAGGGCTTCCTACGAGCAGTACTTC | TRBJ2-7 | TRBV6-6 | . | .
CASSQDVLTDTQYF | TGCGCCAGCAGCCAAGATGTCTTGACAGATACGCAGTATTTT | TRBJ2-3 | TRBV4-1 | . | .
CASSETSYNSPLHF | TGCGCCAGCAGTGAGACTTCTTATAATTCACCCCTCCACTTT | TRBJ1-6 | TRBV10-2 | . | few
CASSLGQGAYGYTF | TGTGCCAGCAGCTTGGGACAGGGGGCATATGGCTACACCTTC | TRBJ1-2 | TRBV5-5 | TRBD1 | .
CASSKEVRAQGWETQYF | TGTGCCAGCAGCAAAGAGGTAAGAGCCCAGGGGTGGGAGACCCAGTACTTC | TRBJ2-5 | TRBV21-1 | . | few
CASISGDTDTQYF | TGTGCCAGTATCTCGGGGGACACAGATACGCAGTATTTT | TRBJ2-3 | TRBV19 | . | .
CASNLQRGTDTQYF | TGTGCCAGCAATCTCCAGCGCGGCACAGATACGCAGTATTTT | TRBJ2-3 | TRBV2 | . | once